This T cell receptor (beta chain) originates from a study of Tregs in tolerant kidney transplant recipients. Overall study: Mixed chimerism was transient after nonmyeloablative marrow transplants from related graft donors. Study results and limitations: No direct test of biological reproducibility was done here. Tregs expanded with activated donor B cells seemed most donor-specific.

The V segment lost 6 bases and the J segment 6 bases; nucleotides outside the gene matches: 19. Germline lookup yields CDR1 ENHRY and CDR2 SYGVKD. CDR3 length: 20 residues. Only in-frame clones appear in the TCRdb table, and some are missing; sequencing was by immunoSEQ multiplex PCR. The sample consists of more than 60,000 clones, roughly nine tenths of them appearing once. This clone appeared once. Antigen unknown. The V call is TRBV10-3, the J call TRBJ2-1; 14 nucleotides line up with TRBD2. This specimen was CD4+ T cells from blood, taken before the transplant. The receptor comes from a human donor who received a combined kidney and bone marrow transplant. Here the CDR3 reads CAISLIGTSGSGGTRNEQFF. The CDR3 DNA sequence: TGTGCCATCAGCCTTATAGGGACTAGCGGGAGTGGGGGGACCCGCAATGAGCAGTTCTTC.